This T cell receptor beta chain was recorded in a study of OX40 agonist ivuxolimab in advanced cancers. Background for the entire study: Ivuxolimab, which targeted the costimulatory receptor OX40 (CD134), was an agonistic, fully human IgG2 monoclonal antibody. Three dose-escalation patients achieved partial responses, one with hepatocellular carcinoma and two with cutaneous melanoma. The purpose of peripheral TCRbeta sequencing was to test whether ivuxolimab changed TCR sequence diversity and led to clonal T-cell expansion. Intravenous ivuxolimab was administered to patients every 2 weeks at six dose levels: 0.01, 0.1, 0.3, 1.5, 3 and 10 mg/kg. The monotherapy dose-escalation portion (N ≈ 50 patients) of the phase I ivuxolimab trial is reported in the paper. Among the 50 to 55 dose-escalation patients, 19 had hepatocellular carcinoma, roughly 15 melanoma, 9 renal cell carcinoma and 9 head and neck cancer. A male proportion of under 85% and a mean age of 60 years, ranging from about 20 to 79, were recorded for the dose-escalation cohort. Prior anti-PD-1, anti-PD-L1 or anti-CTLA-4 therapy was permitted, and 40% to 50% of dose-escalation patients had received checkpoint inhibitors. The paper as a whole reports these results and caveats: In the 0.1-3.0 mg/kg groups, partial responders were among the patients with the lowest normalized peripheral clonal expansion, particularly in CD8+ T cells. Which antigens the clonally expanded peripheral T cells were specific for was not determined. After ivuxolimab, expanded clones were on average more numerous among CD8+ T cells than among CD4+ T cells. Low levels of normalized T-cell clonal expansion were also shown by some nonresponding patients. At doses from 0.1 to 3.0 mg/kg, clonal expansion was seen in both CD4+ and CD8+ blood T cells between baseline and week 6.

Genomic DNA was isolated from the sorted cells so that the TCRbeta CDR3 region could be sequenced. TCRbeta CDR3 regions were sequenced using the immunoSEQ Assay. In TCRdb, the immuneACCESS table is reduced to in-frame sequences with V and J assigned. These tables do not hold every clone; where another copy was compared, an unresolved V gene accounts for under half, and the others remain unexplained. Present in this sample are 40,000 to 55,000 clones, approximately 91% of which were seen just once. The ten largest clonotypes hold 29% of the sample. A distance of 4 bases separates the germline ends of V and J, which lose 6 bases and 2 bases respectively. The germline V gene sets CDR1 to WSHSY and CDR2 to SAAADI. Counted from cysteine to phenylalanine, this CDR3 has 12 amino acids. Only the CDR3 region is kept as DNA, spanning 36 bases read in frame from base 1. Patients with a history of autoimmune disease or receiving systemic immunosuppression were excluded from the trial. Peripheral blood for TCR sequencing was collected from all dose cohorts at baseline, on cycle 4 day 1, and on cycle 7 day 1. The samples were drawn from a first-in-human, open-label, multicenter phase I dose-escalation trial of ivuxolimab. The trial enrolled adults with locally advanced or metastatic head and neck squamous cell, hepatocellular, melanoma or renal cell carcinoma. Before TCR sequencing, CD4+ T cells and CD8+ T cells were sorted from peripheral blood as separate populations.

Only a few counts were recorded for this clone. Its antigen is not yet known. Just one base apart from a much larger clone, this may be a read error. This sample also contains other DNA sequences that code for the same CDR3. Sample: CD4+ or CD8+ T cells sorted from blood, taken in a trial of the OX40 agonist ivuxolimab. The chain uses TRBV10-2 and TRBJ2-2; no D gene call is confident. This clonotype was obtained from an adult with an advanced solid tumor such as melanoma, head and neck, liver or kidney cancer. The CDR3 protein: CASSFNTGELFF. The sequence in DNA is TGCGCCAGCAGCTTCAACACCGGGGAGCTGTTTTTT.